Listed here is a single TCR beta chain. The antigen is unknown. CDR3 length: 17 amino acids. Germline CDR1 and CDR2: SGHDN and FVKESK. Trimming shortened V by 0 bases and J by 1 base, and 15 bases separated the two germline ends. Use of 60 Vbeta and 13 Jbeta primers characterized the PCR. Here immunoSEQ multiplex PCR was the method, and the copy in TCRdb shows in-frame clones only, minus some. This sample has more than 100,000 clones, with around 80% found just once. This sample stems from a study of cytomegalovirus exposure and HLA in healthy donors. Study details: Of some 360 genotyped donors, more than 70% clustered with self-reported Caucasian donors.

Notes on the study in general: Association with HLA alleles at 0.05 false discovery rate was found for 16,951 TCR beta sequences in a later analysis. Follow-up analysis later connected one missense variant in DCLRE1C with trimming of TCR beta V- and J-genes.

The chain carries TRBV14 and TRBJ1-1; unclear D gene. The origin of this receptor is a young woman in good health and CMV-seronegative. Sequencing input: PBMCs. In DNA, the CDR3 is TGTGCCAGCAGCCAAGACCCGAGGGTATGGCGGAACACTGAAGCTTTCTTT. It yields the protein CASSQDPRVWRNTEAFF.